The 15 T cell receptor beta chains below all came from one sample that was sequenced in a study of T cells in Graves' hyperthyroidism and ophthalmopathy. There were TCR beta CDR3 regions amplified from RNA transcripts. The primer set for the first-round RT-PCR of the TCR CDR3 was HTBI. TCRdb itself ran the multiplex PCR reads through MiXCR, one entry per CDR3 protein. The table lists fewer than 250,000 distinct CDR3 sequences, almost 25% of them singletons. Material: blood. The receptors were sampled from a woman aged 40 to 50 with Graves' ophthalmopathy.

This clonotype appeared a few times. This chain connects TRBV6-4 to TRBJ2-7; D call uncertain. The CDR3 covers 16 residues. The V end lost 3 bases, the J end lost 7 bases, and 22 bases lay between the germline ends. Germline values: CDR1 MRHNA, CDR2 SNTAGT. CDR3 coding DNA: TGTGCCAGCAGTGAACCGGGTAGGGCGAAGTCGGAGGAGCAGTACTTC. Protein sequence: CASSEPGRAKSEEQYF.

This clonotype was picked up many times. This chain joins TRBV2 and TRBJ2-2; 7 bases are a match to TRBD2. The CDR3 is 14 residues long. Germline loops: CDR1 SNHLY, CDR2 FYNNEI. After removal of 5 bases from V and 4 bases from J, the junction contained 4 bases not matched to a gene. CDR3 coding DNA: TGTGCCAGCAGTTTGACTAGCACCACCGGGGAGCTGTTTTTT. The encoded protein is CASSLTSTTGELFF. Full variable domain (outside the CDR3, taken from reference TRBV2 and TRBJ2-2): EPEVTQTPSHQVTQMGQEVILRCVPISNHLYFYWYRQILGQKVEFLVSFYNNEISEKSEIFDDQFSVERPDGSNFTLKIRSTKLEDSAMYFCASSLTSTTGELFFGEGSRLTVL.

This clonotype was found many times. The chain is built from TRBV5-6 and TRBJ1-5; 7 bases fit TRBD1. The CDR3 has 15 residues. V trimming: 3 bases; J trimming: 1 base; junction bases outside the gene matches: 4. Germline CDR1 reads SGHDT; CDR2 reads YYEEEE. The CDR3: CASSYRDRSNQPQHF. The DNA for the CDR3 is TGTGCCAGCAGCTACCGGGACAGAAGCAATCAGCCCCAGCATTTT.

The chain combines TRBV6-2 or TRBV6-3 with TRBJ1-1; perhaps TRBD1 as D (5 bases). The CDR3 runs 16 residues. In germline, CDR1 is MNHEY, CDR2 SVGEGT. Trimming removed 4 bases from V and 1 base from J, with 16 bases in between. The CDR3 DNA follows: TGTGCCAGCAGTTTTGGGGGTTCCCCTCAGAACACTGAAGCTTTCTTT. Its translation: CASSFGGSPQNTEAFF.

In its sample, this clonotype was seen many times. V usage is TRBV15 and J usage is TRBJ2-2; D is undetermined. Trimming took 1 base from V and 4 from J, leaving 13 bases between them. Germline lookup yields CDR1 LNHNV and CDR2 YYDKDF (reference sequence). This CDR3 spans 16 amino acids. CDR3 sequence (DNA): TGTGCCACCAGCAGAGTTGCTGGGCTCCCCACCGGGGAGCTGTTTTTT. Protein sequence: CATSRVAGLPTGELFF.

The gene calls are TRBV6-2 or TRBV6-3 and TRBJ2-5, with a weak D call TRBD1 (7 bases). V was clipped by 2 bases and J by 4 bases, with 20 bases between them. Germline V gene data show CDR1 as MNHEY and CDR2 as SVGEGT. The CDR3 consists of 17 residues. The CDR3 protein is CASSYEVLGGGRETQYF. CDR3 bases: TGTGCCAGCAGTTACGAAGTGCTTGGAGGGGGCAGAGAGACCCAGTACTTC.

This clonotype came up many times. The chain joins TRBV5-1 to TRBJ1-1, with D uncertain. V was shortened by 5 bases and J by 4 bases, with 18 bases between the two germline ends. This CDR3 spans 15 amino acids. CDR1 is SGHRS, CDR2 YFSETQ, per germline. DNA for the CDR3: TGCGCCAGCAGGCGCCCCGAGGAGAGGCGCACTGAAGCTTTCTTT. The encoded protein is CASRRPEERRTEAFF.

This clonotype was picked up many times. This sequence joins TRBV6-5 and TRBJ2-5, with 8 positions matching TRBD2. The CDR3 length is 17 residues. Germline CDR1 is MNHEY and CDR2 is SVGAGI. J gave up 2 bases and V 7 bases, and 15 bases lay outside the gene matches. The CDR3: CASTPMWLAGPQETQYF. CDR3 nucleotides: TGTGCCAGCACCCCGATGTGGCTAGCGGGCCCTCAAGAGACCCAGTACTTC.

This clonotype was seen many times. The genes are TRBV7-3 and TRBJ1-5; 10 nucleotides match TRBD1. The CDR3 loop spans 17 amino acids. Germline V CDR1 and CDR2: SGHTA, FQGTGA. The J segment lost 2 bases and the V segment lost 7 bases, leaving 11 bases of the junction unmatched. CDR3 sequence reads: CASTRYRDRGGNQPQHF. CDR3 nucleotides: TGTGCCAGCACCCGATACCGGGACAGGGGTGGCAATCAGCCCCAGCATTTT.

A single count supports this clonotype. The chain recombines TRBV19 with TRBJ2-7, with 9 bases fitting TRBD2. Germline V gene sequence: CDR1 LNHDA, CDR2 SQIVND (reference sequence). The CDR3 totals 16 residues. V trimming: 4 bases; J trimming: 5 bases; junction bases outside the gene matches: 12. As DNA, the CDR3 is TGTGCCAGTAGTAGCGGGAGGGGACGCGTGTTCCACGAGCAGTACTTC. Residues: CASSSGRGRVFHEQYF.

This clonotype has a handful of counts. Germline is not matched at one junction end, which may reflect a read error. This sequence joins TRBV6-1 and TRBJ2-5; D may be TRBD1 (6 bases). This CDR3 contains 14 residues. Germline-derived CDR1 and CDR2 are MNHNS and SASEGT. Here the CDR3 reads CASSEGTASETQYF. CDR3 sequence (DNA): TGTGCCAGCAGTGAAGGGACAGCGTCTGAGACCCAGTATTTC.

This clonotype was recorded at least ten times. The genes are TRBV30 and TRBJ2-7, with 10 bases aligning to TRBD1. The J segment lost 1 base and the V segment lost 7 bases, leaving 13 bases of the junction unmatched. There are 16 residues in the CDR3. Germline values: CDR1 GTSNPN, CDR2 SVGIG (reference sequence). CDR3 sequence (DNA): TGTGCCTTGCTAGGGACAGGGGTCGGGAGGTCCTACGAGCAGTACTTC. Residues: CALLGTGVGRSYEQYF. Supplemented by reference TRBV30 and TRBJ2-7, the full variable domain reads SQTIHQWPATLVQPVGSPLSLECTVEGTSNPNLYWYRQAAGRGLQLLFYSVGIGQISSEVPQNLSASRPQDRQFILSSKKLLLSDSGFYLCALLGTGVGRSYEQYFGPGTRLTVT.

In this sample, this clonotype turned up many times. This rearrangement joins TRBV6-1 to TRBJ1-3, with D hard to call. The germline V and J ends were trimmed by 2 bases and 0 bases, with 11 bases remaining between them. The CDR3 length is 16 residues. CDR1 and CDR2 (germline): MNHNS, SASEGT. CDR3 DNA: TGTGCCAGCAGTGAAAGACGAACCACCTCTGGAAACACCATATATTTT. Translated: CASSERRTTSGNTIYF.

This clonotype has a count of ten or more. CDR3 protein: CASSLSSSSYEQYF. The CDR3 bases are TGTGCCAGCAGTTTATCCAGCAGCTCCTACGAGCAGTACTTC. The chain recombines TRBV12-3 or TRBV12-4 with TRBJ2-7; D unclear. The CDR3 spans 14 residues. Trimming shortened V by 2 bases and J by 0 bases, and 8 bases separated the two germline ends.

The chain carries TRBV20-1 and TRBJ2-7; 9 nucleotides line up with TRBD1. Losses at the gene ends were 1 base for V and 1 base for J; bases not matched to a gene: 5. Germline CDR1 reads DFQATT; CDR2 reads SNEGSKA (reference sequence). The CDR3 extends over 15 amino acids. The CDR3 DNA sequence: TGCAGTGCTAGAGCAGGACAGGGGCGATCCTACGAGCAGTACTTC. Encoded protein: CSARAGQGRSYEQYF.